The present TCR beta chain was sequenced within a study of cytomegalovirus exposure and HLA in healthy donors. Remarks on this clone: Its antigen remains unidentified.

Germline lookup yields CDR1 SEHNR and CDR2 FQNEAQ (reference sequence). The CDR3 covers 15 residues. V was shortened by 2 bases and J by 1 base, with 11 bases between the two germline ends. The study, taken as a whole, reports: For most subjects, TCR beta sequences were reported to predict HLA-A and HLA-B alleles with accuracy.

Both 60 Vbeta primers and 13 Jbeta primers went into the PCR. Using immunoSEQ multiplex PCR, the repertoire was profiled, and TCRdb retains in-frame clones only, with some absent. The data contain roughly 120,000 clones, approximately 71% of them seen just once; the ten biggest clones take up about 5.5%. Source material: PBMCs. This clonotype was obtained from a woman aged 70-85 years in good health and CMV-seropositive. V is TRBV7-9 and J is TRBJ1-1; the D gene is possibly TRBD1 (6 bases). This chain's CDR3 is CASSLPGGPNTEAFF. Here the CDR3 DNA reads TGTGCCAGCAGCTTACCTGGGGGCCCGAACACTGAAGCTTTCTTT.